This TCR beta chain was recorded in a study of cytomegalovirus exposure and HLA in healthy donors. The wider study: Around 80 million unique TCRs from HLA-typed donors were held in an early data release. Study observations and caveats: Approximately 17,000 TCR beta sequences were associated with HLA alleles at 0.05 false discovery rate in a later analysis. The investigators catalogued 164 TCR beta chains as cytomegalovirus-associated.

Germline V lookup: CDR1 MNHEY, CDR2 SMNVEV (reference sequence). The CDR3 consists of 17 residues. Trimming took 1 base from V and 5 from J, leaving 21 bases between them. It was with 60 Vbeta and 13 Jbeta primers that the PCR ran. TCRdb's copy holds only in-frame clones and misses some; the assay was immunoSEQ multiplex PCR. The profile shows about 31,000 clones, roughly 89% of them singletons. Points on this clone: The antigen remains unidentified.

The chain is built from TRBV27 and TRBJ2-7, with TRBD2 as a possible D gene (6 bases). Sequencing used PBMCs. This receptor was identified in a boy aged 10-17 years in good health and CMV-seronegative. The chain's CDR3 is CASSLWRGGGKVDEQYF. The CDR3 coding sequence is TGTGCCAGCAGTTTATGGCGGGGTGGGGGAAAGGTGGACGAGCAGTACTTC.